This is a list of T cell receptor beta chains from one sample in a study of cytomegalovirus exposure and HLA in healthy donors. Assay: immunoSEQ multiplex PCR; the TCRdb copy retains only in-frame clones and omits some. Among about 130,000 clones listed, 70% to 80% were seen once. Sequencing was performed on PBMCs. These receptors all come from a human donor in good health. The CDR3 runs from the conserved cysteine through the conserved F or W. The D gene is left open where the match is weak. The size entry is marked missing in some rows and otherwise reads once, few, many or a size class.

CDR3: CASRVAGGAGSPLHF
DNA: TGTGCCAGCAGAGTTGCTGGGGGCGCGGGTTCACCCCTCCACTTT
V: TRBV6-6
length: 15
J: TRBJ1-6
size: NA
D: NA

CDR3: CASSVDWGKGYGYTF
DNA: TGTGCCAGCAGCGTAGATTGGGGAAAGGGGTATGGCTACACCTTC
V: TRBV9
length: 15
J: TRBJ1-2
size: NA
D: NA

CDR3: CASSLSSTVNQPQHF
DNA: TGTGCCAGCAGTTTATCGAGCACAGTTAATCAGCCCCAGCATTTT
V: TRBV27
length: 15
J: TRBJ1-5
size: once
D: NA

CDR3: CASSLLGRLYNEQFF
DNA: TGTGCCAGCAGCTTACTTGGCAGGTTGTACAATGAGCAGTTCTTC
V: TRBV7-9
length: 15
J: TRBJ2-1
size: NA
D: NA

CDR3: CTSSQSFLSREHTDTQYF
DNA: TGCACCAGCAGCCAATCTTTCTTGTCCCGGGAGCACACAGATACGCAGTATTTT
V: TRBV1
length: 18
J: TRBJ2-3
size: NA
D: NA

CDR3: CASAYGVGRAEQFF
DNA: TGCGCCAGCGCCTATGGGGTCGGGAGAGCGGAGCAGTTCTTC
V: TRBV5-1
length: 14
J: TRBJ2-1
size: NA
D: NA

CDR3: CASSYMGRENYGYTF
DNA: TGTGCCAGCAGCTATATGGGGCGCGAAAACTATGGCTACACCTTC
V: TRBV5-4
length: 15
J: TRBJ1-2
size: NA
D: NA

CDR3: CASRGPFNTEAFF
DNA: TGTGCCAGCAGGGGGCCATTTAACACTGAAGCTTTCTTT
V: TRBV6-1
length: 13
J: TRBJ1-1
size: NA
D: NA

CDR3: CATARYGANVLTF
DNA: TGTGCCACCGCCAGGTACGGGGCCAACGTCCTGACTTTC
V: TRBV27
length: 13
J: TRBJ2-6
size: NA
D: NA

CDR3: CASSGLAGSKGELFF
DNA: TGCGCCAGCAGCGGACTAGCGGGGAGTAAAGGGGAGCTGTTTTTT
V: TRBV5-1
length: 15
J: TRBJ2-2
size: NA
D: TRBD2

CDR3: CASSFPTQGAYNYGYTF
DNA: TGTGCCAGCAGCTTTCCCACTCAGGGGGCCTACAACTATGGCTACACCTTC
V: TRBV7-2
length: 17
J: TRBJ1-2
size: NA
D: TRBD1

CDR3: CASSPSGGTDTQYF
DNA: TGTGCCAGCTCACCATCCGGGGGCACAGATACGCAGTATTTT
V: TRBV18
length: 14
J: TRBJ2-3
size: NA
D: NA

CDR3: CASSLGLASSPEELFF
DNA: TGTGCCAGCAGCTTAGGACTAGCGTCTAGCCCCGAGGAGCTGTTTTTT
V: TRBV7-9
length: 16
J: TRBJ2-2
size: NA
D: TRBD2

CDR3: CASSSPGQRNTEAFF
DNA: TGCGCCAGCAGCTCTCCGGGACAGCGGAACACTGAAGCTTTCTTT
V: TRBV5-1
length: 15
J: TRBJ1-1
size: NA
D: TRBD1

CDR3: CATSKQVFYEQFF
DNA: TGTGCCACCAGCAAGCAGGTGTTTTATGAGCAGTTCTTC
V: TRBV15
length: 13
J: TRBJ2-1
size: NA
D: NA

CDR3: CASSPTVSNQPQHF
DNA: TGTGCCAGCAGTCCGACAGTTAGCAATCAGCCCCAGCATTTT
V: TRBV28
length: 14
J: TRBJ1-5
size: NA
D: NA

CDR3: CASSLMRGAREEAFF
DNA: TGTGCCAGCAGTTTAATGCGGGGGGCGAGGGAGGAAGCTTTCTTT
V: TRBV28
length: 15
J: TRBJ1-1
size: NA
D: NA

CDR3: CASSLGGLAGVKETQYF
DNA: TGTGCCAGCAGTTTAGGGGGACTAGCGGGAGTAAAGGAGACCCAGTACTTC
V: TRBV28
length: 17
J: TRBJ2-5
size: few
D: TRBD2

CDR3: CASSLRDANQPQHF
DNA: TGTGCCAGCAGCTTGCGGGACGCTAATCAGCCCCAGCATTTT
V: TRBV7-2
length: 14
J: TRBJ1-5
size: NA
D: NA

CDR3: CASSQVRSNTGELFF
DNA: TGTGCCAGCAGCCAAGTCCGGTCGAACACCGGGGAGCTGTTTTTT
V: TRBV14
length: 15
J: TRBJ2-2
size: NA
D: NA

CDR3: CASSLAGGVGTEAFF
DNA: TGTGCCAGCAGCTTAGCAGGGGGCGTGGGGACTGAAGCTTTCTTT
V: TRBV7-6
length: 15
J: TRBJ1-1
size: NA
D: TRBD1

CDR3: CASSQDLAGGADEQYF
DNA: TGCGCCAGCAGCCAAGATCTGGCAGGGGGCGCCGACGAGCAGTACTTC
V: TRBV4-3
length: 16
J: TRBJ2-7
size: few
D: TRBD1

CDR3: CASSLQGGMNTEAFF
DNA: TGTGCCAGCAGCCTACAGGGGGGGATGAACACTGAAGCTTTCTTT
V: TRBV7-2
length: 15
J: TRBJ1-1
size: few
D: TRBD1

CDR3: CASSGDSGDTEAFF
DNA: TGTGCCAGCAGTGGAGACAGTGGAGACACTGAAGCTTTCTTT
V: TRBV6-4
length: 14
J: TRBJ1-1
size: NA
D: NA